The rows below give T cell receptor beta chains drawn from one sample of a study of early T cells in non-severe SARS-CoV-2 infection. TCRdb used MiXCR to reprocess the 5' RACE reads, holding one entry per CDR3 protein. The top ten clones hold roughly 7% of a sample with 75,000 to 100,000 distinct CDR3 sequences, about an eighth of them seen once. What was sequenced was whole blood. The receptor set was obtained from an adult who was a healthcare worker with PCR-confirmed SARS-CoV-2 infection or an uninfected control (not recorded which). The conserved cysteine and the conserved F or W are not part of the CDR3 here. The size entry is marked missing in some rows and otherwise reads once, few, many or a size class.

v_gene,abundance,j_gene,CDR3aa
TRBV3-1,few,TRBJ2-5,ASSLTSEETQY
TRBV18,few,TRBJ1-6,ASSTDRDSPLH
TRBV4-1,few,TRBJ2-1,ASSQSSEQF
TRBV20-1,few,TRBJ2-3,SANSGGAGTDTQY
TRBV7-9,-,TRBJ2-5,ASRPKGGQETQY
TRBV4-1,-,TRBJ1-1,ASSPRQATTEAF
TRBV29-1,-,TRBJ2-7,SVTDSPSTYEQY
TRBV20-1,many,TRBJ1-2,SVQAQNYGYT
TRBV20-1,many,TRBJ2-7,SARRRGYEQY
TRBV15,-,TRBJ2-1,ATSRELGSYNEQF
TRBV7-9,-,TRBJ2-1,ASSFSENPGTFSGQF
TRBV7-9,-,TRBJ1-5,ASSLALARDPFDQPQH
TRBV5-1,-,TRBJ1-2,ASSLAQGEWNYGYT
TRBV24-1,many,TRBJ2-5,ATSDPEKETQY
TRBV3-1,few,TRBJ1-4,ASSRHSPRKLF
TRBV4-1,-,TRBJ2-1,ASSQTSGTYNEQF
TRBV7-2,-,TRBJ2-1,ASSTGWREGDEQF
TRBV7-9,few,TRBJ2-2,ASSFGLKNTGELF
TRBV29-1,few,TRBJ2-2,SARAGELF
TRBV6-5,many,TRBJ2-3,ASSFLGSTDTQY
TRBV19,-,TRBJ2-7,ASSIRGLVNEQY
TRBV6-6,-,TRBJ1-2,ASNQGSPHGYT
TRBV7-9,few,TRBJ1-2,ASSLGSNGYT
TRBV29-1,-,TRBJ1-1,STRLGQGNTEAF